Below are 28 T cell receptor beta chains sequenced from a single sample in a study of blood T cell repertoires in COVID-19. Some clones are missing from TCRdb's copy, which holds only in-frame ones; the method was immunoSEQ multiplex PCR. The repertoire includes about 150,000 clones, around three quarters of them detected once, and about 1.8% sits in the top ten. Sequencing was performed on peripheral blood. The receptor source for this set is an older man with acute or convalescent COVID-19.

This clone was counted many times. DNA of the CDR3: TGCGCCAGCAGTGATCAGGGAACGGATCAGCCCCAGCATTTT. Translated: CASSDQGTDQPQHF. This chain links TRBV10-2 with TRBJ1-5, with a weak D call TRBD1 (5 bases). V shed 3 bases and J shed 5 bases, with 11 bases lying between them. The length of the CDR3 is 14 residues. Germline V gene lookup returns CDR1 WSHSY and CDR2 SAAADI.

V is TRBV10-3 and J is TRBJ2-7; 9 nucleotides line up with TRBD1. Trimming cost V 3 bases and J 2 bases; bases outside gene matches: 8. Germline V gene lookup returns CDR1 ENHRY and CDR2 SYGVKD. The CDR3 extends over 16 amino acids. The CDR3 here is CAISDSGTGKPYEQYV. The CDR3, as DNA: TGTGCCATCAGTGATTCCGGGACAGGGAAACCCTACGAGCAGTACGTC.

The chain recombines TRBV6-5 with TRBJ2-7; D gene uncertain. Germline V gene lookup returns CDR1 MNHEY and CDR2 SVGAGI. Deletions cut 4 bases from V and 4 bases from J, with 14 bases between. There are 14 residues in the CDR3. CDR3 DNA: TGTGCCAGCAGTTCCACAACACAGCCTTACGAGCAGTACGTC. This codes for CASSSTTQPYEQYV.

V usage is TRBV14 and J usage is TRBJ2-7, with TRBD1 matching over 9 bases. The CDR3 has 16 amino acids. The V segment lost 3 bases and the J segment 2 bases; nucleotides outside the gene matches: 8. From germline, CDR1 is SGHDN and CDR2 FVKESK. The CDR3 reads CASSQAGTGIPYEQYV. CDR3 coding DNA: TGTGCCAGCAGCCAGGCCGGGACAGGGATCCCCTACGAGCAGTACGTC.

This chain joins TRBV19 and TRBJ1-2; a weak D match, TRBD1 (5 bases). Between the trimmed V and J ends, which lost 1 base and 4 bases, there was a span of 16 bases. The CDR3 is made up of 16 amino acids. Looked up from germline, CDR1 is LNHDA and CDR2 is SQIVND (reference sequence). The CDR3: CASSIGRADLGYGYTF. The CDR3, as DNA: TGTGCCAGTAGTATAGGCAGGGCCGATTTGGGCTATGGCTACACCTTC.

This rearrangement joins TRBV7-2 to TRBJ1-2; 7 bases are a match to TRBD1. The CDR3 has 13 residues. Germline V gene data show CDR1 as SGHTA and CDR2 as FQGNSA. With V trimmed by 3 bases and J by 5 bases, 3 bases remained unmatched. The CDR3: CASSFGQEYGYTF. DNA for the CDR3: TGTGCCAGCAGCTTCGGACAGGAATATGGCTACACCTTC.

The chain recombines TRBV6-1 with TRBJ1-6; weak D call: TRBD1 (5 bases). V lost 0 bases, J lost 5 bases, and 11 bases lay in between. CDR1 is MNHNS, CDR2 SASEGT, per germline. This CDR3 is built from 16 residues. CDR3 DNA: TGTGCCAGCAGTGAAGCGGTTGGCAGGGATAATTCACCCCTCCACTTT. Encoded protein: CASSEAVGRDNSPLHF.

This chain joins TRBV6-6 and TRBJ2-1; D not resolved. Trimming took off 6 bases at V and 7 bases at J, with 4 bases between the two ends. This CDR3 spans 10 amino acids. The V gene's germline CDR1 is MNHNY and CDR2 SVGAGI (reference sequence). CDR3: CASSRNEQFF. The CDR3 DNA sequence: TGTGCCAGCAGCAGGAATGAGCAGTTCTTC.

This sequence joins TRBV6-6 and TRBJ1-2, with 7 positions matching TRBD1. With 0 bases clipped from V and 8 bases from J, the junction kept 3 bases outside the gene matches. Germline CDR1 reads MNHNY; CDR2 reads SVGAGI (reference sequence). The CDR3 extends over 13 amino acids. The CDR3 loop reads CASSYSTGLGYTF. The CDR3 region has the DNA TGTGCCAGCAGTTACTCGACAGGGTTGGGCTACACCTTC.

The chain recombines TRBV6-1 with TRBJ2-5, with 7 bases aligning to TRBD1. Germline CDR1 reads MNHNS; CDR2 reads SASEGT. V trimming: 0 bases; J trimming: 3 bases; junction bases outside the gene matches: 7. The length of the CDR3 is 16 residues. This CDR3 reads CASSEALIGTEETQYF. The CDR3 DNA reads as TGTGCCAGCAGTGAAGCGTTGATTGGGACAGAAGAGACCCAGTACTTC.

Written as DNA, the CDR3 is TGCGCCAGCAGCCGTGAGCAGGGATTCGGCAATGAGCAGTTCTTC. It translates to CASSREQGFGNEQFF. The rearrangement uses TRBV5-1 and TRBJ2-1; perhaps TRBD1 as D (5 bases). Germline V CDR1 and CDR2: SGHRS, YFSETQ. The CDR3 totals 15 residues. Trimming left V 4 bases short and J 6 bases short, with 17 bases between.

This clone turned up a few times. The chain links TRBV3-1 (or the pseudogene TRBV3-2) to TRBJ1-3; 9 bases map to TRBD1. CDR1 and CDR2 (germline): LGHDT, YNNKEL (reference sequence). V gave up 3 bases and J gave up 0 bases; unmatched junction bases: 6. This CDR3 region has 17 residues. The chain's CDR3 is CASSQRTGANSGNTIYF. The CDR3 region has the DNA TGTGCCAGCAGCCAGAGGACAGGGGCTAACTCTGGAAACACCATATATTTT.

The chain links TRBV4-2 to TRBJ2-3; D is unresolved. V was clipped by 0 bases and J by 0 bases, with 13 bases between them. CDR1 is LGHNA and CDR2 is YNFKEQ in the germline V gene. The CDR3 runs 17 residues. The CDR3 loop reads CASSQDPGGSSTDTQYF. The DNA of the CDR3 is TGTGCCAGCAGCCAAGATCCGGGTGGATCTAGCACAGATACGCAGTATTTT.

The chain couples TRBV19 to TRBJ1-1, with 8 bases lining up with TRBD1. The CDR3 spans 18 residues. Germline trimming cut 6 bases from V and 5 bases from J; bases unmatched to any gene: 20. Germline CDR1 and CDR2: LNHDA and SQIVND (reference sequence). CDR3 nucleotide sequence: TGTGCCAGTAGGCATAACAGGGGGTCGGGACCCAGAAGGACTGAAGCTTTCTTT. Translated: CASRHNRGSGPRRTEAFF.

The chain has TRBV5-1 and TRBJ2-7; 7 positions agree with TRBD1. The CDR3 totals 15 residues. Germline V CDR1 and CDR2: SGHRS, YFSETQ. The J segment lost 0 bases and the V segment lost 3 bases, leaving 6 bases of the junction unmatched. The CDR3 DNA reads TGCGCCAGCAGCTGGACGACAGGGAGCTCCTACGAGCAGTACGTC. As protein: CASSWTTGSSYEQYV.

Ten or more counts support this clone. V is TRBV10-1 and J is TRBJ1-2, with D perhaps matching TRBD1 (6 bases). V lost 0 bases to trimming and J lost 2 bases, with 10 bases between them. The CDR3 consists of 15 residues. Germline assignment: CDR1 WNHNN and CDR2 SYGVQD (reference sequence). CDR3 nucleotides: TGCGCCAGCAGTGAGTCGCCGGACAGAAACTATGGCTACACCTTC. This gives the protein CASSESPDRNYGYTF.

The chain links TRBV5-5 to TRBJ1-1, with TRBD1 matching 8 bases. CDR3 length: 15 amino acids. Germline trimming cut 0 bases from V and 6 bases from J; bases unmatched to any gene: 7. Germline values: CDR1 SGHKS, CDR2 YYEKEE (reference sequence). The CDR3 is CASSLERGQASEAFF. The DNA of the CDR3 is TGTGCCAGCAGCTTGGAGAGGGGACAGGCCTCTGAAGCTTTCTTT. Supplemented by reference TRBV5-5 and TRBJ1-1, the full variable domain reads DAGVTQSPTHLIKTRGQQVTLRCSPISGHKSVSWYQQVLGQGPQFIFQYYEKEERGRGNFPDRFSARQFPNYSSELNVNALLLGDSALYLCASSLERGQASEAFFGQGTRLTVV.

The J gene is TRBJ2-5, the V gene TRBV3-1 (or the pseudogene TRBV3-2); D possibly corresponds to TRBD1 (6 bases). Trimming took off 1 base at V and 5 bases at J, with 17 bases between the two ends. Germline CDR1 LGHDT, CDR2 YNNKEL (reference sequence). This CDR3 spans 16 amino acids. This CDR3 reads CASSQGWTARGETQYF. CDR3 coding DNA: TGTGCCAGCAGCCAAGGGTGGACAGCCCGAGGGGAGACCCAGTACTTC.

Ten or more counts support this clone. This chain links TRBV9 with TRBJ2-2; D is possibly TRBD2 (7 bases). CDR1 and CDR2 from the germline V gene are SGDLS and YYNGEE. V was pared by 0 bases and J by 4 bases, with 16 bases between. This CDR3 comprises 17 residues. In DNA, the CDR3 is TGTGCCAGCAGCGTAGCCCCGGGGGGCCAGGGCACCGGGGAGCTGTTTTTT. It translates to CASSVAPGGQGTGELFF.

The rearrangement uses TRBV2 and TRBJ1-2, with a possible D match to TRBD1 (5 bases). Trimming took off 1 base at V and 8 bases at J, with 8 bases between the two ends. The CDR3 sequence is 12 residues long. The germline V gene has CDR1 SNHLY and CDR2 FYNNEI. The CDR3 reads CASSEGNRGYTF. The CDR3 DNA follows: TGTGCCAGCAGTGAAGGGAACAGGGGCTACACCTTC.

The rearrangement uses TRBV7-8 and TRBJ2-7; 11 bases map to TRBD2. The germline CDR1 and CDR2 sequences are SGHVS and FQNEAQ. This CDR3 region has 15 residues. Trimming cost V 7 bases and J 2 bases; bases outside gene matches: 7. The CDR3 sequence: CASKLAGAQAYEQYF. For the CDR3, the DNA is TGTGCCAGCAAACTAGCGGGGGCTCAGGCCTACGAGCAGTACTTC.

The chain links TRBV10-3 to TRBJ2-3; 7 nucleotides line up with TRBD2. The V gene end was trimmed by 10 bases and the J gene end by 5 bases; junction bases not matched to a gene: 12. Germline V gives CDR1 ENHRY, CDR2 SYGVKD. The CDR3 contains 14 residues. This chain's CDR3 is CATCGAGLGDTQYF. CDR3 sequence (DNA): TGTGCCACCTGCGGAGCGGGGCTTGGAGATACGCAGTATTTT.

This clone was counted only a few times. This chain connects TRBV16 to TRBJ2-7, with TRBD1 as a possible D gene (5 bases). This CDR3 has 16 amino acids. Germline V gene data show CDR1 as KGHSY and CDR2 as FQNENV. Trimming took off 8 bases at V and 2 bases at J, with 22 bases between the two ends. CDR3 amino acids: CASRYQGAPAPYEQYF. The CDR3 DNA sequence: TGTGCCAGCCGCTACCAGGGCGCGCCTGCCCCCTACGAGCAGTACTTC.

The chain links TRBV13 to TRBJ1-1; D is perhaps TRBD1 (5 bases). The germline V and J ends were trimmed by 2 bases and 4 bases, with 11 bases remaining between them. Germline CDR1 PRHDT, CDR2 FYEKMQ (reference sequence). This CDR3 has 14 amino acids. The CDR3 loop reads CASSLRSGGTEAFF. As DNA, the CDR3 is TGTGCCAGCAGCTTAAGGTCCGGGGGCACTGAAGCTTTCTTT.

DNA of the CDR3: TGTGCCAGCAGTTACGGGAGTCTCGAGACCCAGTACTTC. Its translation: CASSYGSLETQYF. V gene TRBV6-2 or TRBV6-3 combines with J gene TRBJ2-5; possibly TRBD2 for D (5 bases). Trimming removed 2 bases from V and 5 bases from J, with 9 bases in between. There are 13 residues in the CDR3. CDR1 is MNHEY, CDR2 SVGEGT, per germline.

The V and J genes are TRBV18 and TRBJ2-2, with D possibly TRBD1 on 6 matching bases. This CDR3 is built from 15 residues. Trimming pared 5 bases from V and 4 bases from J, leaving 14 bases between. Germline CDR1 KGHSH, CDR2 LQKENI. CDR3 sequence (DNA): TGTGCCAGCTCATTCCAGGGGATGGTCACCGGGGAGCTGTTTTTT. This encodes CASSFQGMVTGELFF.

The chain has TRBV28 and TRBJ1-5, with D hard to call. This CDR3 comprises 15 residues. V shed 8 bases and J shed 7 bases, with 21 bases lying between them. In germline, CDR1 is MDHEN, CDR2 SYDVKM. The CDR3 here is CASGSPRRGVQPQHF. The CDR3 nucleotides are TGTGCCAGCGGGTCACCTCGACGGGGAGTACAGCCCCAGCATTTT.

The rearrangement uses TRBV18 and TRBJ1-2, with D possibly TRBD1 on 6 matching bases. Per germline, CDR1 KGHSH and CDR2 LQKENI. V was shortened by 1 base and J by 0 bases, with 12 bases between the two germline ends. The CDR3 has 16 residues. As DNA, the CDR3 is TGTGCCAGCTCACCACTGGGCAGGGGCTCTAACTATGGCTACACCTTC. Translated, it gives CASSPLGRGSNYGYTF.